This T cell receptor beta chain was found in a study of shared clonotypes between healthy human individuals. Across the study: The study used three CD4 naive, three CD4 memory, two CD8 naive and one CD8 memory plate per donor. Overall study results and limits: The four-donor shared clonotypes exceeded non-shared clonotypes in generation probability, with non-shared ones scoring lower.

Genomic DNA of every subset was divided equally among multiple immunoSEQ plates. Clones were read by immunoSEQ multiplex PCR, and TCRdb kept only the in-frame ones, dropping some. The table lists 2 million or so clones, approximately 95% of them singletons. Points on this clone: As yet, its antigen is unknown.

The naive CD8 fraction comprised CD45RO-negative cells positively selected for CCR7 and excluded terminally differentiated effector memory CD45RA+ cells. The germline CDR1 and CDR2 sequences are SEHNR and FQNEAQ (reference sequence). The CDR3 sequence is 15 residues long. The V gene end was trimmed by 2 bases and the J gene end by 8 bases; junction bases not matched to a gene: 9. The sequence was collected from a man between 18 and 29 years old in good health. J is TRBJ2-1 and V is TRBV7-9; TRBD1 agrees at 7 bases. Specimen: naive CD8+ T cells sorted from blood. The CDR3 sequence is CASSLLGTAADEQFF. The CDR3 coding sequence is TGTGCCAGCAGCTTACTGGGGACAGCGGCGGATGAGCAGTTCTTC. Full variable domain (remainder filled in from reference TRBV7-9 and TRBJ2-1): DTGVSQNPRHKITKRGQNVTFRCDPISEHNRLYWYRQTLGQGPEFLTYFQNEAQLEKSRLLSDRFSAERPKGSFSTLEIQRTEQGDSAMYLCASSLLGTAADEQFFGPGTRLTVL.